What follows describes a single T cell receptor beta chain. Authors' data handling: Amplification from reference gene primers served as the basis for estimated nucleated cell counts. Method: immunoSEQ multiplex PCR; TCRdb's copy keeps in-frame clones and lacks some. That table gives V, J and clone size, and the DNA gave D and trimming. The table lists a few hundred thousand clones, more than 65% of them singletons. Trimming removed 4 bases from V and 2 bases from J; junction bases left unmatched: 4. The CDR3 runs 15 residues. In germline, CDR1 is SGHDN, CDR2 FVKESK. The data derive from a study of blood T cell repertoires in COVID-19. Whole-study context: Acute-phase and convalescent COVID-19 samples originated in the United States, Italy and Spain.

Sequenced: peripheral blood. The clonotype comes from a human donor with acute or convalescent COVID-19. The donor label of this sample is uncertain. The rearrangement joins TRBV14 to TRBJ1-3; TRBD1 matches at 8 bases. CDR3 in amino acids: CASSPGTGPGNTIYF. CDR3 DNA sequence: TGTGCCAGCAGCCCCGGGACAGGCCCTGGAAACACCATATATTTT.